What follows describes a single TCR beta chain. Its antigen has not been determined. Base quality data are lacking; no much larger clone is found one base away. The trial excluded patients who had a history of autoimmune disease or who were on systemic immunosuppression. Peripheral blood for TCR sequencing was collected from all dose cohorts at baseline, on cycle 4 day 1, and on cycle 7 day 1. Samples were obtained from an open-label, multicenter, first-in-human phase I dose-escalation trial of ivuxolimab. Adults with locally advanced or metastatic head and neck squamous cell, hepatocellular, melanoma or renal cell carcinoma were enrolled in the trial. Before TCR sequencing, CD4+ and CD8+ T cells were separately sorted from peripheral blood. These data come from a study of OX40 agonist ivuxolimab in advanced cancers. Study-wide context: The costimulatory receptor OX40 (CD134) was targeted by ivuxolimab, a fully human IgG2 agonistic monoclonal antibody. Intravenous ivuxolimab was administered to patients every 2 weeks at six dose levels: 0.01, 0.1, 0.3, 1.5, 3 and 10 mg/kg. Among the approximately 54 dose-escalation patients, approximately 20 had hepatocellular carcinoma, approximately 15 melanoma, 9 renal cell carcinoma and 9 head and neck cancer. In the dose-escalation cohort, around four fifths of patients were male, and the mean age was approximately 60 years, with a range of about 20 to 90. Patients were allowed to have had prior anti-PD-1, anti-PD-L1 or anti-CTLA-4 therapy, and 40% of the dose-escalation patients had previously received checkpoint inhibitors. Partial responses were achieved by three dose-escalation patients, of whom one had hepatocellular carcinoma and two had cutaneous melanoma. Peripheral TCRbeta sequencing was intended to test whether TCR sequence diversity was altered and clonal T-cell expansion was caused by ivuxolimab. The paper describes the monotherapy dose-escalation part (N of about 54 patients) of the phase I trial of ivuxolimab. Beyond this particular receptor, the publication reports: In the 0.1-3.0 mg/kg groups, partial responders had among the lowest normalized peripheral clonal expansion, particularly in CD8+ T cells. The antigen specificity of the peripheral T cells that underwent clonal expansion was not determined. After ivuxolimab, expanded clones were on average more numerous among CD8+ T cells than among CD4+ T cells. Clonal expansion of both CD4+ and CD8+ blood T cells was observed from baseline to week 6 at doses 0.1 to 3.0 mg/kg. Low levels of normalized T-cell clonal expansion were also seen in some nonresponding patients.

The germline ends are 14 bases apart after V is trimmed by 5 bases and J by 1 base. The CDR3, from cysteine to phenylalanine, totals 16 residues. The DNA shown is the 48-base CDR3, in frame from base 1. Looking up the germline V gene (reference sequence) yields CDR1 SEHNR and CDR2 FQNEAQ. Genomic DNA was extracted from sorted cells for sequencing of the TCRbeta CDR3 region. TCRbeta CDR3 regions were sequenced using the immunoSEQ Assay. Not all clones reach the TCRdb copy of this immuneACCESS table, which keeps in-frame sequences only. Checked studies attribute under half of the gap to unresolved V genes and leave the rest unexplained. The sample table lists tens of thousands of clones, 70% to 90% of them with a count of one. The ten largest clones add up to approximately 4.7% of the sample.

This TCR was recovered from an adult with an advanced solid tumor such as melanoma, head and neck, liver or kidney cancer. The sample consisted of CD4+ or CD8+ T cells sorted from blood, taken in a trial of the OX40 agonist ivuxolimab. The rearranged segments are TRBV7-9 and TRBJ1-4; the D gene is perhaps TRBD1, from 5 matching bases. The DNA sequence follows: TGTGCCAGCAGCCGAAGGGGTGGCATAACTAATGAAAAACTGTTTTTT. Its translation reads: CASSRRGGITNEKLFF.